Reported below is one T cell receptor beta chain. This sample was taken from a study of cytomegalovirus exposure and HLA in healthy donors. Amplification used 60 Vbeta primers and 13 Jbeta primers. TCRdb keeps only in-frame clones here, not all; method: immunoSEQ multiplex PCR. This sample has under 250,000 clones, with 60% to 80% found just once. The sample was PBMCs. This sequence originates from a male donor in good health and CMV-seronegative.

This chain's CDR3 is CASSSTDRGIYEQYF. The DNA for the CDR3 is TGTGCCAGCAGCTCCACCGACAGGGGAATTTACGAGCAGTACTTC. The chain carries TRBV9 and TRBJ2-7; TRBD1 aligns across 8 bases. Per the germline V gene, CDR1 is SGDLS and CDR2 is YYNGEE. The CDR3 totals 15 residues. The junction had 10 bases not matched to a gene; V was cut back by 4 bases and J by 4 bases.